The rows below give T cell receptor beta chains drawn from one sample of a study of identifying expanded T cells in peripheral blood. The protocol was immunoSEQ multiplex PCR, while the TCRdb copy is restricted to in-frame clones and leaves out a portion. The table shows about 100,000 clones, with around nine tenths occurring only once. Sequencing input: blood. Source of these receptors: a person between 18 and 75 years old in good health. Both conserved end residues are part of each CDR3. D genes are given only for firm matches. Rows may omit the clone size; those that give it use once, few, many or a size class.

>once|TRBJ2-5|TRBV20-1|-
TGCAGTGCGATACGAGGGGAGACCCAGTACTTC
CSAIRGETQYF
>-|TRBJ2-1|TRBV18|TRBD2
TGTGCCAGCTCACCGAGCGGGGGAGTGCAGTTCTTC
CASSPSGGVQFF
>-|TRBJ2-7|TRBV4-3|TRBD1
TGCGCCAGCAGCCACGGACAGGGGAGGGCCGAGCAGTACTTC
CASSHGQGRAEQYF
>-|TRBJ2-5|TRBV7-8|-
TGTGCCAGCAGCTCCATAGCGGAGACCCAGTACTTC
CASSSIAETQYF
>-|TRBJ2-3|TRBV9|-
TGTGCCAGCAGCGCTATTAGGGATACGCAGTATTTT
CASSAIRDTQYF
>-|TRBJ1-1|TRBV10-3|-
TGTGCCATCAGTGAGTCAGGAGGGAATGAAGCTTTCTTT
CAISESGGNEAFF
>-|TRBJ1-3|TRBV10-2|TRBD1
TGCGCCACCCAACAGGGGGCAACTGGAAACACCATATATTTT
CATQQGATGNTIYF
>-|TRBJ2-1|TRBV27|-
TGTGCCAGCAGTTTTGGGGGCCCCTACAATGAGCAGTTCTTC
CASSFGGPYNEQFF
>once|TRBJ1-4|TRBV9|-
TGTGCCAGCAGCTTGAGCGGGGGCGCTAATGAAAAACTGTTTTTT
CASSLSGGANEKLFF
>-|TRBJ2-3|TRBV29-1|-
TGCAGCGCTACAGGGCGCGTATACACAGATACGCAGTATTTT
CSATGRVYTDTQYF
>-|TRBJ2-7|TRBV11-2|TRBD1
TGTGCCAGCAGCATTTCGGGACAGACCATTTTCTCCTACGAGCAGTACTTC
CASSISGQTIFSYEQYF
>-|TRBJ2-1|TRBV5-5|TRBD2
TGTGCCAGCAGCCAACTATACCTGGGGGGGACGGTAAATGAGCAGTTCTTC
CASSQLYLGGTVNEQFF
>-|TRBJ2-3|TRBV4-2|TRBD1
TGTGCCAGCAGCCAAGAGGTCGGCCAGGGGGTTTTAGATACGCAGTATTTT
CASSQEVGQGVLDTQYF
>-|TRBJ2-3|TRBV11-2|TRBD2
TGTGCCAGCAGCTCCCACGGGGGGGAGAGGACAGATACGCAGTATTTT
CASSSHGGERTDTQYF
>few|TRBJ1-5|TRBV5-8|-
TGTGCCAGCATACCGGGGGGGGCCGCGGAGCCCCAGCATTTT
CASIPGGAAEPQHF
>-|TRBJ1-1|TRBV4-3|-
TGCGCCAGCAGCCAAGACGCCACCTCGGGAACTGAAGCTTTCTTT
CASSQDATSGTEAFF
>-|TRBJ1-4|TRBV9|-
TGTGCCAGCAGCGGGGGCGCGGAAAAACTGTTTTTT
CASSGGAEKLFF
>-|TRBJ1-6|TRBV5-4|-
TGTGCCAGCAGCTTGGACAGCGGTCCGGATTCACCCCTCCACTTT
CASSLDSGPDSPLHF
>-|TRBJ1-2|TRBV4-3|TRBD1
TGCGCCAGCAGCCAAGCCGGGACAGGGGGCGTAGGAGGCTACACCTTC
CASSQAGTGGVGGYTF
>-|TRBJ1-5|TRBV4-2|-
TGTGCCAGCAGCCTTTTTTCTAACCGGGGTCAGCCCCAGCATTTT
CASSLFSNRGQPQHF
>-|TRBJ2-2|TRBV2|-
TGTGCCAGCAGGAACTGGGGGCCCACCGGGGAGCTGTTTTTT
CASRNWGPTGELFF
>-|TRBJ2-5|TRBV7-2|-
TGTGCCAGCAGCTTAGACGGCGGCAGGCAAGAGACCCAGTACTTC
CASSLDGGRQETQYF
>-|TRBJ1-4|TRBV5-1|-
TGCGCCAGCAGCTTACAGACCGGGGGCGAAGAAAAACTGTTTTTT
CASSLQTGGEEKLFF
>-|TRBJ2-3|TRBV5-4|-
TGTGCCAGCAGCCCGCGAGTAGTAGGAGATACGCAGTATTTT
CASSPRVVGDTQYF
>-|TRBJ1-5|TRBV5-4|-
TGTGCCAGCAGCCGCGTCCCCCAGCATTTT
CASSRVPQHF
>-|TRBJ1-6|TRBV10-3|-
TGTGCCATCAGTGCCCAAAGAGATGGGGATTCACCCCTCCACTTT
CAISAQRDGDSPLHF
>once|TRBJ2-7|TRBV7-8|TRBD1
TGTGCCAGCAGCTTAGCCGGACAGGGTTTTTACGAGCAGTACTTC
CASSLAGQGFYEQYF
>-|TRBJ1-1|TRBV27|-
TGTGCCAGCAGTCCCGGGGACTCCAACACTGAAGCTTTCTTT
CASSPGDSNTEAFF
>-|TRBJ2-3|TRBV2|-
TGTGCCAGCAGCGCGGTCACAGATACGCAGTATTTT
CASSAVTDTQYF
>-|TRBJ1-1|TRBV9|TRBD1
TGTGCCAGCAGCGCAACAGGGGGCACTGAAGCTTTCTTT
CASSATGGTEAFF
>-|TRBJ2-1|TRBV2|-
TGTGCCAGCAGTTCGACTGGCAGGGAGCAGTTCTTC
CASSSTGREQFF
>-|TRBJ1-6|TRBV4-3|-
TGCGCCAGCAGCCAAGTTGGGACTGATAATTCACCCCTCCACTTT
CASSQVGTDNSPLHF
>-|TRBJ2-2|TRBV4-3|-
TGCGCCAGCAGCCAAGATAGAGGCCTCGGGGGCGGGGAGCTGTTTTTT
CASSQDRGLGGGELFF
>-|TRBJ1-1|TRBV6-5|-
TGTGCCAGCAGTTACGGGTCCTCGACTGAAGCTTTCTTT
CASSYGSSTEAFF
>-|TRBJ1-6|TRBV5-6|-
TGTGCCAGCAGCTTGGCTCAGGGCTATAATTCACCCCTCCACTTT
CASSLAQGYNSPLHF
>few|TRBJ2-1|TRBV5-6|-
TGTGCCAGCAGCAAAGCAACCTATTTGACCCTAAGCACCGGTGAGCAGTTCTTC
CASSKATYLTLSTGEQFF
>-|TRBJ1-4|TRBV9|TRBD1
TGTGCCAGCAGCGCCTGGGGACAGGGTGGTGAAAAACTGTTTTTT
CASSAWGQGGEKLFF
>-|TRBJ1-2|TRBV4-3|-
TGCGCCAGCAGCCAGACCCTATCGCCTATGCATGGCTACACCTTC
CASSQTLSPMHGYTF
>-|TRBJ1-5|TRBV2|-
TGTGCCAGCAGTTCACAAGCCTATAGCAATCAGCCCCAGCATTTT
CASSSQAYSNQPQHF
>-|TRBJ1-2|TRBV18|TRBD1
TGTGCCACCTCCCCCCAACAGGGGGGGGATGGCTACACCTTC
CATSPQQGGDGYTF
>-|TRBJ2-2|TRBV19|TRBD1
TGTGCCAGCTCAACGGGACAGGGGGCCGGGGAGCTGTTTTTT
CASSTGQGAGELFF
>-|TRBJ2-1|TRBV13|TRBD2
TGTGCCAGCAGCGCCCAACTAGCGCTCTCCTACAATGAGCAGTTCTTC
CASSAQLALSYNEQFF
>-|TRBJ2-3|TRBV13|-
TGTGCCAGCAGCTTAGATACTATCACAGATACGCAGTATTTT
CASSLDTITDTQYF